A single T cell receptor (beta chain) is shown here with its context. This sample was included in a study of T cell changes during pregnancy in multiple sclerosis. The germline CDR1 and CDR2 sequences are SNHLY and FYNNEI. Trimming pared 7 bases from V and 5 bases from J, leaving 9 bases between. The CDR3 sequence is 11 residues long. Profiling relied on immunoSEQ multiplex PCR, and the TCRdb table lists in-frame clones only, not all of them. The repertoire holds 65,000 to 95,000 clones, with 93% as singletons. The V call is TRBV2, the J call TRBJ2-7; D is uncertain. Sequencing used peripheral blood, obtained after pregnancy. The TCR sequence derives from a female donor in good health, enrolled as a control in a pregnancy study. The CDR3 spells CASTRYNEQYF. In nucleotides, the CDR3 is TGTGCCAGCACACGGTATAACGAGCAGTACTTC.